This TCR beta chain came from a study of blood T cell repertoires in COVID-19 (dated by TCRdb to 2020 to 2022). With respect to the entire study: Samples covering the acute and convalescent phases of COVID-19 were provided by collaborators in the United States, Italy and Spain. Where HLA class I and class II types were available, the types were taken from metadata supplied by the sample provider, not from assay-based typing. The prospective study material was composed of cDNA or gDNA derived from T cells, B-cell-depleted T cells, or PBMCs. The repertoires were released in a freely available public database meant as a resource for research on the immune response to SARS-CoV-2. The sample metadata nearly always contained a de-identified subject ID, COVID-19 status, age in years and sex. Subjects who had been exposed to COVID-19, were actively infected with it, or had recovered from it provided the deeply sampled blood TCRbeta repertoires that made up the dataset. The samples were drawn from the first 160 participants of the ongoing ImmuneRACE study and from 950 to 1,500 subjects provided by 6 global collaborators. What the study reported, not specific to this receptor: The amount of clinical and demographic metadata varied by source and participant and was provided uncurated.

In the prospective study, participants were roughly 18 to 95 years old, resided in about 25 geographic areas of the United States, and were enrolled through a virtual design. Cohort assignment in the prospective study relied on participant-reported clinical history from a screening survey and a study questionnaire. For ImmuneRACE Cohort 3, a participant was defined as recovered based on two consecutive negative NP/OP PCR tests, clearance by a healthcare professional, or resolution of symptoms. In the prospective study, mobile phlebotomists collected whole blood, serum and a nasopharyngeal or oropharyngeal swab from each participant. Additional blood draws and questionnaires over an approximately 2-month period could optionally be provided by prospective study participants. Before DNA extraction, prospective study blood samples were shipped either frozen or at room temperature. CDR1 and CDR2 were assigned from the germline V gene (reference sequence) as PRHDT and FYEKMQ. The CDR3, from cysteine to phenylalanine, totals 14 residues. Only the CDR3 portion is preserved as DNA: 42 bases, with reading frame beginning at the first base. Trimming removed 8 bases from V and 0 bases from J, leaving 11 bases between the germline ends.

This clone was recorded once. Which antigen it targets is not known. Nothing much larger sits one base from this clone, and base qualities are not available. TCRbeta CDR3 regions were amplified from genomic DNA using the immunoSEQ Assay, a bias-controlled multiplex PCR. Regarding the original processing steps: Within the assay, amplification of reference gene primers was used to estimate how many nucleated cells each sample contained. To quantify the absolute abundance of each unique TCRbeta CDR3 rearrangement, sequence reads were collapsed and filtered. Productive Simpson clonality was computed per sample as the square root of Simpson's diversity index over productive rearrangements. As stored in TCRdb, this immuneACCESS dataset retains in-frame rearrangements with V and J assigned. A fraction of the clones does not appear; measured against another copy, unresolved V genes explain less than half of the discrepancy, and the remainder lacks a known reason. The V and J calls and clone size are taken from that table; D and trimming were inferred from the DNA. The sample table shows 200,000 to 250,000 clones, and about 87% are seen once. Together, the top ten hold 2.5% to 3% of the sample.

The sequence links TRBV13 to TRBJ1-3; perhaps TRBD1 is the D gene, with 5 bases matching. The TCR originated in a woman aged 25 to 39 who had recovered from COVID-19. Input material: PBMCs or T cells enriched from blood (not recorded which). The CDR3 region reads CASQSGLSGNTIYF. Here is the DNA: TGTGCCAGCCAATCAGGGCTCTCTGGAAACACCATATATTTT.